This T cell receptor beta chain was retrieved from a study of CD8 T cells in ankylosing spondylitis. By quantitative 5'-RACE with molecular barcodes, the TCR beta libraries were made. TCRdb processed the 5' RACE reads anew with MiXCR; each CDR3 protein has one entry. The sample holds some 330,000 distinct CDR3 sequences, under 8.5% seen once. Study-wide results and caveats: A TCR beta motif made of eight highly homologous variants seemed typical of ankylosing spondylitis blood. Disease-linked clones bore a CD8+ phenotype and were relatively rare in peripheral blood. Researchers reportedly found disease-linked clones significantly enriched in matched ankylosing spondylitis synovial fluid.

This clonotype was found a few times. What it recognizes is unknown. The germline V gene encodes CDR1 SGHRS and CDR2 YFSETQ. V was shortened by 2 bases and J by 5 bases, with 11 bases between the two germline ends. The CDR3 runs to 13 residues. Sequenced: blood, either unsorted or a sorted T cell fraction (not recorded which). The receptor was derived from a male donor with ankylosing spondylitis. The chain uses TRBV5-1 and TRBJ2-7, with a possible D match to TRBD2 (5 bases). The CDR3 nucleotides read TGCGCCAGCAGCTTTTCTCCCGGGGACGAGCAGTACTTC. Translation gives CASSFSPGDEQYF.